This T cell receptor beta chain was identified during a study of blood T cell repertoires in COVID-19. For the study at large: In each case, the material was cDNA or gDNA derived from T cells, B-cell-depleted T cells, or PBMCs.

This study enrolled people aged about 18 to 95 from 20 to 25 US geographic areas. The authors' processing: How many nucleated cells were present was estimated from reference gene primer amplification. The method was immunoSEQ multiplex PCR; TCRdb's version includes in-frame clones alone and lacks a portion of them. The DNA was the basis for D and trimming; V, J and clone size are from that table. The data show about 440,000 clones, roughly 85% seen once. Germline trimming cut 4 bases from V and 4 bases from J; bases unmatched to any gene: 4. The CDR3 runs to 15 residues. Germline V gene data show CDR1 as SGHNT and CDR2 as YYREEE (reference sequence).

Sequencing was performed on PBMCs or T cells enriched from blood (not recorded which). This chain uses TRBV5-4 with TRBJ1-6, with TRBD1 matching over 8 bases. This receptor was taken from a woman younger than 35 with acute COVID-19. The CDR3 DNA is TGTGCCAGCAGCCCGGGGGACAGGTATAATTCACCCCTCCACTTT. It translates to CASSPGDRYNSPLHF.